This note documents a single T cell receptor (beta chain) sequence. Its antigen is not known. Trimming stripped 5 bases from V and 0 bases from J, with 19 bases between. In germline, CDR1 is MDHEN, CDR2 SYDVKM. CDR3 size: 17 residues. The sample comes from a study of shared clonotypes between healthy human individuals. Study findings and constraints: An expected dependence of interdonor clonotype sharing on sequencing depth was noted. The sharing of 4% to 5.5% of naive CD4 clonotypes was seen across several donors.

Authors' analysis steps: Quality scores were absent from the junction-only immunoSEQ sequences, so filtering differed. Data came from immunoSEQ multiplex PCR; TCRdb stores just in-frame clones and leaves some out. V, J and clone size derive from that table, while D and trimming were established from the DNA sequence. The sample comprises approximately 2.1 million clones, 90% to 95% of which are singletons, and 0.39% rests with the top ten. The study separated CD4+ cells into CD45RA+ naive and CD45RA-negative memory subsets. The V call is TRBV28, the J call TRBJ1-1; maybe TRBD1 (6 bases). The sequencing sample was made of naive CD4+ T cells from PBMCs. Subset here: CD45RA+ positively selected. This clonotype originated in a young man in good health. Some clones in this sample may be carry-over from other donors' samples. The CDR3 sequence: CASSPGGAVGMNTEAFF. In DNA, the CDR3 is TGTGCCAGCAGTCCTGGGGGCGCGGTGGGCATGAACACTGAAGCTTTCTTT.